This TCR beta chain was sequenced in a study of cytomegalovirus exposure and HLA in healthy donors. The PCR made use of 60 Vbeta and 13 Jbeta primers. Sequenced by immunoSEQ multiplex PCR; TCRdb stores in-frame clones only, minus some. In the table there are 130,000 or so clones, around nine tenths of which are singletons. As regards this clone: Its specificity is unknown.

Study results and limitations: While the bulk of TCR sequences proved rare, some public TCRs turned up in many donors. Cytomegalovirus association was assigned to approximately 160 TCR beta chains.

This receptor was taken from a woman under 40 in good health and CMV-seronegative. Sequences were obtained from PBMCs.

CDR3 bases: TGTGCCTGGGGACAGAACCAAGAGACCCAGTACTTC. This gives the protein CAWGQNQETQYF. This chain connects TRBV30 to TRBJ2-5, with a tentative D call TRBD1 (6 bases). This CDR3 spans 12 amino acids. The germline V gene has CDR1 GTSNPN and CDR2 SVGIG (reference sequence). V dropped 5 bases and J dropped 0 bases, with 7 bases sitting between them.